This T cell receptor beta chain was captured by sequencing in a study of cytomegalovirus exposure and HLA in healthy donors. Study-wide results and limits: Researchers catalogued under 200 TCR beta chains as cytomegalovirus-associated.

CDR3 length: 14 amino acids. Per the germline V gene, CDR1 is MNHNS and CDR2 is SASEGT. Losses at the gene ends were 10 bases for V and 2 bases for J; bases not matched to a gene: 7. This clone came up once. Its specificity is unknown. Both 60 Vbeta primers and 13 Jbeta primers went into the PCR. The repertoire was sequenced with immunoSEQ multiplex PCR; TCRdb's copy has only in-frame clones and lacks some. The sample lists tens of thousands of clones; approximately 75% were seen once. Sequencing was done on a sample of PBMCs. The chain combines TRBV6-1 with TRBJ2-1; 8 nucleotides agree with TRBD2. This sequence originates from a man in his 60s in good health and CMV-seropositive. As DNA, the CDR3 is TGTGCCACCATGGCGGGACTAGCCTACAATGAGCAGTTCTTC. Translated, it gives CATMAGLAYNEQFF.